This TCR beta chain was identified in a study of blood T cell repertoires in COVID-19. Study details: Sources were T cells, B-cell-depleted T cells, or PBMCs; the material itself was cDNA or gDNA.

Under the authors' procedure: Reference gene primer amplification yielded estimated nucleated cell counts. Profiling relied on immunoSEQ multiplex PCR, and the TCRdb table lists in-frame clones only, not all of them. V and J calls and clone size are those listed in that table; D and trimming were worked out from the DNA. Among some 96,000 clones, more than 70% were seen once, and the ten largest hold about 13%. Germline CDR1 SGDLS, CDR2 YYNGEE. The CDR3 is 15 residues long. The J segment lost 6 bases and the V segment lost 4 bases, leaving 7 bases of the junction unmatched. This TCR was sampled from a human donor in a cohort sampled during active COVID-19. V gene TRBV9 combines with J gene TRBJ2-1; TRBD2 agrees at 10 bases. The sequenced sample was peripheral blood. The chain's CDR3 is CASSPQAGGPNEQFF. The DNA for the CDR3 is TGTGCCAGCAGCCCCCAAGCGGGGGGGCCCAATGAGCAGTTCTTC.